This T cell receptor (beta chain) was retrieved from a study of cytotoxic CD8 clonotypes in ibrutinib-treated CLL. This clone was observed a handful of times. Clones were sequenced by immunoSEQ multiplex PCR, and TCRdb holds only the in-frame ones, with some missing. The table lists 150,000 or so clones, roughly 88% of them singletons. This receptor was identified in a human donor with chronic lymphocytic leukemia. Sequenced material: PBMCs, taken at disease progression, from a patient treated with ibrutinib.

The CDR3, as DNA: TGTGCCAGCAGCTCCTTACCCAACAGGAATCAGCCCCAGCATTTT. It yields the protein CASSSLPNRNQPQHF. The chain joins TRBV5-8 to TRBJ1-5, with a possible D match to TRBD1 (5 bases). With 3 bases removed from V and 4 bases from J, the gap between germline ends came to 14 bases. This CDR3 spans 15 amino acids. Per the germline V gene, CDR1 is SGHTS and CDR2 is YDEGEE.